A selection of T cell receptor beta chains follows, all from one sample in a study of blood T cell repertoires in COVID-19. The table came from immunoSEQ multiplex PCR; TCRdb's copy has only in-frame clones and leaves some out. The sample carries 81,000 or so clones, 70% to 90% recorded once. Sequencing used peripheral blood. All receptors derive from a man between 50 and 59 years old with COVID-19, enrolled during active disease. The CDR3 runs from the conserved cysteine through the conserved F or W.

j_call	v_call	cdr3_aa
TRBJ1-2	TRBV15	CATSRDKKSGADYGYTF
TRBJ2-5	TRBV3-1/TRBV3-2	CASSGGFGETQYF
TRBJ2-3	TRBV25-1	CASRNGGRPDTQYF
TRBJ1-6	TRBV30	CACLPGKDIFSYNSPLHF
TRBJ1-1	TRBV5-1	CASSLGLMNTEAFF
TRBJ2-1	TRBV11-1	CASSRSGTRTYNEQFF
TRBJ2-7	TRBV15	CATTPTSGDSAEQYF
TRBJ2-7	TRBV28	CASTPSGHTSYEQYF
TRBJ1-2	TRBV5-1	CASSLNRVGYGYTF
TRBJ1-3	TRBV20-1	CSALGNTIYF
TRBJ1-6	TRBV4-1	CASSQAPGQGGSPLHF
TRBJ1-1	TRBV7-3	CASSSQGANTEAFF
TRBJ1-4	TRBV11-2	CASSSPGVDLNEKLFF
TRBJ2-3	TRBV9	CASSVDGIRTDTQYF
TRBJ2-7	TRBV21-1	CASSKGLAGAYEQYF
TRBJ1-3	TRBV28	CASSGQGRSGNTIYF
TRBJ2-2	TRBV21-1	CASRSLASTPVVRTGELFF
TRBJ1-1	TRBV2	CASTVNTEAFF
TRBJ1-1	TRBV30	CAWSLGFEAFF
TRBJ2-2	TRBV2	CASSGIETGELFF
TRBJ1-5	TRBV5-8	CASRGRGGSNQPQHF
TRBJ1-4	TRBV2	CASNTGGESNF
TRBJ2-5	TRBV5-4	CASSLSFGTVQETQYF
TRBJ2-7	TRBV21-1	CASSRPGPRGPYEQYF
TRBJ2-7	TRBV6-1	CASSEFVAGGRNEQYF
TRBJ1-4	TRBV7-9	CASSFGQATNEKLFF
TRBJ2-7	TRBV21-1	CASSPRSLAGSEQYF
TRBJ2-1	TRBV18	CASSPQGAGEQFF
TRBJ1-1	TRBV15	CATSAKGQMNTEAFF
TRBJ1-2	TRBV28	CASSLRGTGVYGYTF
TRBJ2-1	TRBV24-1	CATSGELVYEQFF
TRBJ1-2	TRBV20-1	CSASMTQGGGYTF
TRBJ2-7	TRBV19	CASSIAVTYEQYF
TRBJ2-7	TRBV18	CASSPPTGTEQYF
TRBJ2-3	TRBV7-2	CASSFQSTDTQYF
TRBJ1-5	TRBV19	CASSQRAGDQPQHF
TRBJ1-2	TRBV7-2	CASSLQAGGGYGYTF
TRBJ1-6	TRBV18	CASSPWRQGNSPLHF
TRBJ2-7	TRBV19	CASSPGTGNEQYF
TRBJ2-6	TRBV7-2	CASSLTGRISGANVLTF